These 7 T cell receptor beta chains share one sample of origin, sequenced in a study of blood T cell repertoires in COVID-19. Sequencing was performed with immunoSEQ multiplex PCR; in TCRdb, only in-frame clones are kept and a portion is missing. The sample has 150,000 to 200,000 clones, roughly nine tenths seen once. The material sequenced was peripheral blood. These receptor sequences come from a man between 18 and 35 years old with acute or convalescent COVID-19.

This CDR3 is CASSVRDRVYNEQFF. The CDR3 nucleotides read TGTGCCAGCAGTGTCCGGGACAGGGTTTACAATGAGCAGTTCTTC. The V gene is TRBV28, the J gene TRBJ2-1; 9 bases map to TRBD1. V lost 5 bases, J lost 4 bases, and 6 bases stayed unmatched. Germline loops: CDR1 MDHEN, CDR2 SYDVKM. This CDR3 is built from 15 residues.

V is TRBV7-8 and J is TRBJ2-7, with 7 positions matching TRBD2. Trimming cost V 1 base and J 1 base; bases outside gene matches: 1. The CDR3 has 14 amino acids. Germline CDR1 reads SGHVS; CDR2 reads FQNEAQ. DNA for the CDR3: TGTGCCAGCAGCTTAGGGGGGGGATCCTACGAGCAGTACTTC. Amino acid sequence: CASSLGGGSYEQYF.

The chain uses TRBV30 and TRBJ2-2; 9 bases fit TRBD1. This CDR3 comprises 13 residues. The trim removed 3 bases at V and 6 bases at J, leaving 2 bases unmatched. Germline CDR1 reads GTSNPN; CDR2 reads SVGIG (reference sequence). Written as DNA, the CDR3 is TGTGCCTGGAGCCGACAGGGGGCCGGGGAGCTGTTTTTT. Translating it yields CAWSRQGAGELFF. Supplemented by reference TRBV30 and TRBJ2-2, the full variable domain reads SQTIHQWPATLVQPVGSPLSLECTVEGTSNPNLYWYRQAAGRGLQLLFYSVGIGQISSEVPQNLSASRPQDRQFILSSKKLLLSDSGFYLCAWSRQGAGELFFGEGSRLTVL.

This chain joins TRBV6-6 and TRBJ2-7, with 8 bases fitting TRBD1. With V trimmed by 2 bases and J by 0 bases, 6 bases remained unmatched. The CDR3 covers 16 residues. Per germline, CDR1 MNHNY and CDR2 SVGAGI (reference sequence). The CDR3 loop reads CASSYRQGTSSYEQYF. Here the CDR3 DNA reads TGTGCCAGCAGTTACCGACAGGGGACGAGCTCCTACGAGCAGTACTTC.

The chain's CDR3 is CASSKQVSSYNEQFF. CDR3 nucleotides: TGTGCCAGCAGCAAACAGGTTAGCTCCTACAATGAGCAGTTCTTC. V is TRBV7-8 and J is TRBJ2-1, with a weak D call TRBD1 (5 bases). This CDR3 is built from 15 residues. V was shortened by 5 bases and J by 0 bases, with 11 bases between the two germline ends. Germline loops: CDR1 SGHVS, CDR2 FQNEAQ.

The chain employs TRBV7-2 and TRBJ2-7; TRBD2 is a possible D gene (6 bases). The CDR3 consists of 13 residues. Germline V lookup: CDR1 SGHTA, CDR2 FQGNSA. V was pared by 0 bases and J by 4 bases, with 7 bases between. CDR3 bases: TGTGCCAGCAGCTTAGCGGCGGGGTACGAGCAGTACGTC. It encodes CASSLAAGYEQYV.

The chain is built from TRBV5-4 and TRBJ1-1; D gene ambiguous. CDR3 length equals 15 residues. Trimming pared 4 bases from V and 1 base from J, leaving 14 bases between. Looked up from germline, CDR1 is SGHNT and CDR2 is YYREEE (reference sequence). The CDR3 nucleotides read TGTGCCAGCAGCGATCCGCCGGGGAGGAACACTGAAGCTTTCTTT. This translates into CASSDPPGRNTEAFF.